The clone carrying this T cell receptor (delta chain) has a count of ten or more. Its cognate antigen is unknown. The record originates from a study of γδ T cells in repeated Plasmodium falciparum infection. Study-level information: Age- and gender-matched Australian children served as comparison for malaria-exposed Malian children. Some Malian samples span acute malaria episodes; others come from no-transmission periods. Study-wide findings and caveats: In Vdelta2-negative, largely Vdelta1+, gammadelta repertoires, repeated controlled infections appeared to drive clonal selection waves.

TCRdb called clones from the multiplex PCR reads again using CATT. Among 90,000 to 95,000 delta-chain clones listed, 0.95% to 1% were seen once. Vgamma9/Vdelta2+ and Vdelta2-negative gammadelta T cells were flow-sorted from PBMC for bulk sequencing. CDR3 length: 16 residues. Trimming cost V 1 base and J 0 bases, with 14 bases left between them. The germline CDR1 and CDR2 sequences are GEAIGNYY and EKD. Sequencing was carried out using gamma-delta T cells from blood. The V and J genes are TRDV2 and TRDJ1; D perhaps matches TRDD3 (6 bases). This clonotype was sampled from a pool of human donors (malaria-infected and uninfected, not separated). As DNA, the CDR3 is TGTGCCTGTGACACTCTTCTGGGGACGTACACCGATAAACTCATCTTT. The encoded protein is CACDTLLGTYTDKLIF.